This T cell receptor beta chain appears in the sequencing data of a study of response to subunit inactivated influenza vaccine. Study-level points and caveats: Authors suggested that a seasonal influenza vaccination recruits few new T cells each time.

TCRdb recomputed calls from the RT-PCR reads with MiXCR, one row per CDR3 protein. The top ten hold 6% to 8% of the sample, which has 650,000 to 800,000 distinct CDR3 sequences, approximately 15% seen once. Note on this clonotype: Its specificity is unknown.

Germline trimming cut 1 base from V and 7 bases from J; bases unmatched to any gene: 5. Germline lookup yields CDR1 SGHTA and CDR2 FQGNSA. This CDR3 has 15 amino acids. The material was PBMCs from blood, obtained roughly 15 days before vaccination. The rearrangement joins TRBV7-2 to TRBJ2-1, with 9 bases that match TRBD2. The clonotype was recovered from a man in his fifties or sixties who received an inactivated influenza vaccine. In DNA form, the CDR3 reads TGTGCCAGCAGCTTAGGGTTGCTAGCGGGAAATGAGCAGTTCTTC. Its translation: CASSLGLLAGNEQFF.